Listed below are T cell receptor beta chains from one sample, sequenced in a study of human T cells and chemical hapten exposure. TCRdb reanalysed the RACE reads using MiXCR and keeps one entry per CDR3 protein. The data contain 200,000 to 300,000 distinct CDR3 sequences, about 9.4% of them seen just once; the ten biggest clones take up under 2.5%. Sequencing used whole blood, obtained in connection with sensitization to the hapten diphenylcyclopropenone (DPC). These TCRs come from a woman between 35 and 50 years old with alopecia areata. Some clones in this sample may be carry-over from other donors' samples. CDR3s include the opening cysteine and the closing phenylalanine or tryptophan. The order of the fields is J gene, V gene, CDR3 protein.

TRBJ1-6	TRBV2	CASSEALTGNNSPLHF
TRBJ1-2	TRBV6-5	CASSYSAHRDGYTF
TRBJ2-5	TRBV28	CASSFQLQETQYF
TRBJ2-7	TRBV4-1	CASSQEIIGVWSYEQYF
TRBJ1-3	TRBV9	CASSVGTEHTIYF
TRBJ2-1	TRBV5-1	CASSSSSPSGGAYNEQFF
TRBJ2-2	TRBV11-1	CASSLRTYTGELFF
TRBJ2-4	TRBV6-2/TRBV6-3	CASSYGQQGVNIQYF
TRBJ2-1	TRBV7-9	CASRGQGTYNEQFF
TRBJ2-2	TRBV20-1	CSARTAGGLYTGELFF
TRBJ1-5	TRBV29-1	CSVSGTGLNQPQHF
TRBJ1-1	TRBV20-1	CSAREQGSFNTEAFF
TRBJ2-7	TRBV5-1	CASSLTTGSSYEQYF
TRBJ2-2	TRBV20-1	CSAPPQGRRYTGELFF
TRBJ2-7	TRBV28	CASSSGSISYEQYF
TRBJ2-7	TRBV28	CASSFQGRTYEQYF
TRBJ2-1	TRBV9	CASSVVGGQDNEQFF
TRBJ1-2	TRBV25-1	CASSAAVYGYTF
TRBJ2-1	TRBV28	CASSLPQGARRNEQFF
TRBJ2-1	TRBV7-9	CASSLGTGLNEQFF
TRBJ1-5	TRBV27	CASSWGQGGNQPQHF
TRBJ1-6	TRBV6-5	CASSPTGGIASPLHF
TRBJ1-2	TRBV6-6	CASTMVDRAGYTF
TRBJ1-5	TRBV28	CASRSQQGSNQPQHF
TRBJ2-1	TRBV4-2	CASSPYILVGQGSNEQFF
TRBJ1-1	TRBV12-3/TRBV12-4	CASSLGRGWTEAFF
TRBJ2-1	TRBV7-2	CASSLQGEYNEQFF
TRBJ1-1	TRBV5-1	CASSQNLGNRVEAFF
TRBJ2-3	TRBV5-5	CASSFSGGPDTQYF
TRBJ2-5	TRBV5-4	CASSLGSSGEETQYF
TRBJ2-1	TRBV28	CATTPGQGVFNF
TRBJ1-1	TRBV20-1	CSARVRGHEAFF
TRBJ1-5	TRBV5-1	CASSPQGDSNQPQHF
TRBJ1-2	TRBV7-2	CASSSRRTGSYGYTF
TRBJ1-1	TRBV20-1	CSARKGTTNTEAFF
TRBJ2-3	TRBV29-1	CSGRRDNDGYTQYF
TRBJ1-6	TRBV3-1	CASSQADRFPNSPLHF
TRBJ2-1	TRBV5-1	CASSLVGATYNEQFF
TRBJ2-1	TRBV7-8	CASSLGGGGASYNEQFF
TRBJ1-6	TRBV6-1	CASRSGARSPLHF
TRBJ2-3	TRBV20-1	CSARDPNTPDTQYF
TRBJ2-3	TRBV7-9	CASSLNGVTDTQYF
TRBJ2-3	TRBV7-6	CASSFDRAADTQYF
TRBJ1-1	TRBV7-6	CASRLQPNTEAFF
TRBJ1-4	TRBV12-3/TRBV12-4	CASSLGDRDNEKLFF
TRBJ2-1	TRBV20-1	CSAGQGREFF
TRBJ2-1	TRBV15	CATSLLRDRSYNEQFF
TRBJ2-4	TRBV5-1	CASRDVGAPNIQYF
TRBJ2-1	TRBV6-5	CASSPGTSGRGVYNEQFF
TRBJ1-1	TRBV12-3/TRBV12-4	CASRGDGTEAFF
TRBJ2-1	TRBV7-7	CASSFVYGTSGSTVEQFF
TRBJ2-6	TRBV10-3	CAISVQGSGANVLTF